These 10 T cell receptor beta chains originate from one sample sequenced in a study of blood T cell repertoires in COVID-19. The assay was immunoSEQ multiplex PCR, and TCRdb's table has in-frame clones only and misses some. The table has a few hundred thousand clones, around 80% seen once. Sequencing was performed on PBMCs or T cells enriched from blood (not recorded which). These receptors were collected from a woman between 40 and 50 years old with acute COVID-19.

The V and J genes are TRBV5-6 and TRBJ1-2; TRBD1 agrees at 7 bases. CDR1 SGHDT and CDR2 YYEEEE come from the germline V gene. V gave up 0 bases and J gave up 5 bases; unmatched junction bases: 10. The CDR3 covers 16 residues. CDR3 nucleotides: TGTGCCAGCAGCTTGGGGCGCGTCGGGACAGTATATGGCTACACCTTC. Its translation: CASSLGRVGTVYGYTF. The variable domain in full, with the rest retrieved from reference TRBV5-6 and TRBJ1-2, is DAGVTQSPTHLIKTRGQQVTLRCSPKSGHDTVSWYQQALGQGPQFIFQYYEEEERQRGNFPDRFSGHQFPNYSSELNVNALLLGDSALYLCASSLGRVGTVYGYTFGSGTRLTVV.

The chain uses TRBV2 and TRBJ2-6; TRBD1 aligns across 10 bases. The junction had 9 bases not matched to a gene; V was cut back by 0 bases and J by 1 base. The CDR3 is made up of 20 amino acids. The germline V gene has CDR1 SNHLY and CDR2 FYNNEI. CDR3 nucleotides: TGTGCCAGCAGTGAAGCCTATCGACAGGGGGCGCATTCTGGGGCCAACGTCCTGACTTTC. Its protein is CASSEAYRQGAHSGANVLTF.

This clone was detected once. The V gene is TRBV5-1, the J gene TRBJ2-5, with TRBD2 matching 8 bases. Unmatched junction bases numbered 7, after V lost 7 bases and J lost 11 bases. The germline CDR1 and CDR2 sequences are SGHRS and YFSETQ. This CDR3 region has 11 residues. The CDR3 coding sequence is TGCGCCAGCCGGTCGGGGGGGCCGCAGTACTTC. It encodes CASRSGGPQYF.

V and J are TRBV5-1 and TRBJ2-5; 9 bases are shared with TRBD2. V shed 10 bases, J shed 5 bases, and the junction held 12 bases outside the gene matches. CDR3 size: 14 residues. Germline V gives CDR1 SGHRS, CDR2 YFSETQ. This chain's CDR3 is CARWGAGGQETQYF. The CDR3 region has the DNA TGCGCCCGCTGGGGGGCGGGGGGGCAGGAGACCCAGTACTTC.

Comment on this clone: Other DNA sequences within the sample encode an identical CDR3. The chain recombines TRBV12-3 or TRBV12-4 with TRBJ1-2; D remains unclear. This CDR3 comprises 12 residues. The germline V and J ends were trimmed by 5 bases and 4 bases, with 8 bases remaining between them. CDR3 DNA: TGTGCCAGCAGTCCCGGCGGCTATGGCTACACCTTC. This codes for CASSPGGYGYTF.

The J gene is TRBJ1-6, the V gene TRBV6-5, with 7 nucleotides matching TRBD1. J lost 7 bases, V lost 7 bases, and 10 bases had no gene match. The CDR3 sequence is 15 residues long. CDR1 and CDR2 (germline): MNHEY, SVGAGI. CDR3 sequence (DNA): TGTGCCAGCATGAAACGGGGACAGCAAAATTCACCCCTCCACTTT. Residues: CASMKRGQQNSPLHF.

The chain joins TRBV5-1 to TRBJ2-7; D is perhaps TRBD2 (6 bases). This CDR3 has 14 amino acids. Trimming left V 3 bases short and J 5 bases short, with 15 bases between. Germline V gene sequence: CDR1 SGHRS, CDR2 YFSETQ. In DNA, the CDR3 is TGCGCCAGCAGCTCGGAGGGAAGAATCGACGAGCAGTACTTC. It is translated as CASSSEGRIDEQYF.

This clone has only a few counts. V and J are TRBV29-1 and TRBJ2-1; 12 bases are shared with TRBD2. From germline, CDR1 is SQVTM and CDR2 ANQGSEA. This CDR3 has 17 amino acids. Germline trimming cut 7 bases from V and 1 base from J; bases unmatched to any gene: 11. CDR3 sequence: CSAEGLAGGLSYNEQFF. CDR3 sequence (DNA): TGCAGCGCGGAGGGCCTAGCGGGAGGGCTTTCCTACAATGAGCAGTTCTTC.

This clone has just one count. The chain recombines TRBV5-1 with TRBJ2-1; no clear D gene. Deletions cut 0 bases from V and 0 bases from J, with 10 bases between. The CDR3 runs to 16 residues. Germline values: CDR1 SGHRS, CDR2 YFSETQ. The CDR3 nucleotides are TGCGCCAGCAGCTTGGCAGGTACTCCCTCCTACAATGAGCAGTTCTTC. Translating it yields CASSLAGTPSYNEQFF.

The genes are TRBV9 and TRBJ1-1; no reliable D call. This CDR3 is 15 amino acids long. The V gene's germline CDR1 is SGDLS and CDR2 YYNGEE. Trimming cost V 0 bases and J 0 bases, with 9 bases left between them. This CDR3 is CASSVGPAMNTEAFF. The CDR3 coding sequence is TGTGCCAGCAGCGTAGGGCCCGCCATGAACACTGAAGCTTTCTTT.